Listed below are T cell receptor beta chains from one sample, sequenced in a study of T cells after posttransplantation cyclophosphamide. Clones were sequenced by immunoSEQ multiplex PCR, and TCRdb holds only the in-frame ones, with some missing. Of about 43,000 clones in the sample, roughly 88% were seen once. Source: PBMCs, taken around 60 days after allogeneic stem cell transplant with posttransplant cyclophosphamide. These TCRs come from a male patient between 55 and 70 years old who received an allogeneic stem cell transplant from a related donor and was CMV-positive. A share of the T cells may be of graft donor origin. Both conserved end residues are part of each CDR3. Fields, in order: clone size, J gene, D gene, V gene, CDR3 DNA, CDR3 protein. D genes are given only for firm matches. Clone size appears in some rows only: once, few, many, or a class for an expanded clone.

>-|TRBJ1-4|TRBD1|TRBV5-1
TGCGCCAGCAGCCCCCGTCCACAACAGGGGACTGAAAAACTGTTTTTT
CASSPRPQQGTEKLFF
>-|TRBJ1-1|-|TRBV5-1
TGCGCCAGCAGCTTGGCCGGACTAGGGGACACTGAAGCTTTCTTT
CASSLAGLGDTEAFF
>-|TRBJ2-2|TRBD2|TRBV6-1
TGTGCCAGCAGTGGGGATGTAGCGGGGGGGCCCGGGGAGCTGTTTTTT
CASSGDVAGGPGELFF
>-|TRBJ1-4|TRBD1|TRBV27
TGTGCCAGCAGTACCACCGGGACAGGTGTTGAAAAACTGTTTTTT
CASSTTGTGVEKLFF
>-|TRBJ1-4|-|TRBV2
TGTGCCAGCAGCACAACCCAGGGGACTAATGAAAAACTGTTTTTT
CASSTTQGTNEKLFF
>-|TRBJ1-1|-|TRBV11-2
TGTGCCAGCAGCTTAATCGTGGCAGGGAGGTACACTGAAGCTTTCTTT
CASSLIVAGRYTEAFF
>-|TRBJ1-2|TRBD1|TRBV2
TGTGCCAGCAGTGAAGCGGGACAGGGGCGGCTGTATGGCTACACCTTC
CASSEAGQGRLYGYTF
>-|TRBJ2-5|-|TRBV5-1
TGCGCCAGCAGCTTGGGACAGAACCAAGAGACCCAGTACTTC
CASSLGQNQETQYF
>-|TRBJ1-1|-|TRBV5-4
TGTGCCAGCAGCTTTCAACAAGTAATGAACACTGAAGCTTTCTTT
CASSFQQVMNTEAFF
>-|TRBJ1-1|-|TRBV14
TGTGCCAGCAGCCAAGTCGGGAGGGGAGGAAACACTGAAGCTTTCTTT
CASSQVGRGGNTEAFF
>-|TRBJ1-2|-|TRBV6-1
TGTGCCAGCAGTGGCGCAGGGCGGTATGGCTACACCTTC
CASSGAGRYGYTF
>-|TRBJ2-6|-|TRBV5-1
TGCGCCAGCAGCTTGGTTACTTCTGGGGCCAACGTCCTGACTTTC
CASSLVTSGANVLTF
>-|TRBJ1-1|-|TRBV25-1
TGTGCCAGCAGTGAAAGAGACAGACTTCTAAACACTGAAGCTTTCTTT
CASSERDRLLNTEAFF
>-|TRBJ2-1|TRBD2|TRBV11-2
TGTGCCAGCAGCCCGTTCCCGGCGGGGGGGAATAACAATGAGCAGTTCTTC
CASSPFPAGGNNNEQFF
>-|TRBJ1-2|-|TRBV6-1
TGTGCCAGCAGTGAACGTCGGGGGGCAAACTATGGCTACACCTTC
CASSERRGANYGYTF
>-|TRBJ2-2|-|TRBV2
TGTGCCAGCGCGAGGTCCAACACCGGGGAGCTGTTTTTT
CASARSNTGELFF
>once|TRBJ1-6|-|TRBV27
TGTGCCAGCAGCTACTCGGGACAATCTAATTCACCCCTCCACTTT
CASSYSGQSNSPLHF
>few|TRBJ1-2|-|TRBV5-8
TGTGCCAGCAGCTTGTTAACAGCTGAGAACTATGGCTACACCTTC
CASSLLTAENYGYTF
>-|TRBJ2-1|-|TRBV2
TGTGCCAGCAGACAGGGTGGATATGAGCAGTTCTTC
CASRQGGYEQFF
>-|TRBJ2-5|-|TRBV5-1
TGCGCCAGCAGCTTCTTACGGCAGGGCGGTGAGACCCAGTACTTC
CASSFLRQGGETQYF
>-|TRBJ1-2|-|TRBV18
TGTGCCAGCTCACCCCAAGCGTCAGATGCTAACTATGGCTACACCTTC
CASSPQASDANYGYTF
>-|TRBJ2-1|TRBD1|TRBV5-1
TGCGCCAGCAGCTTGGCCGCGACAGGGGGCTTGAATGAGCAGTTCTTC
CASSLAATGGLNEQFF
>-|TRBJ1-4|-|TRBV18
TGTGCCAGCTCACTAACGACTGTGTCTAATGAAAAACTGTTTTTT
CASSLTTVSNEKLFF
>-|TRBJ2-5|-|TRBV11-2
TGTGCCAGCAGCTTAGGTAGCGGATTAGTAGAGACCCAGTACTTC
CASSLGSGLVETQYF
>-|TRBJ1-1|-|TRBV27
TGTGCCAGCAACCGGGGAGGGATGAACACTGAAGCTTTCTTT
CASNRGGMNTEAFF
>-|TRBJ2-2|-|TRBV7-2
TGTGCCAGCAGCTTAGGGGTCGGGACCGGGGAGCTGTTTTTT
CASSLGVGTGELFF
>-|TRBJ2-1|TRBD2|TRBV6-1
TGTGCCAGCAGTGAACTAGCGGGGTCCTACAATGAGCAGTTCTTC
CASSELAGSYNEQFF
>-|TRBJ1-4|TRBD1|TRBV19
TGTGCCAGTAGGACGGACAGGTACCCGGAAAAACTGTTTTTT
CASRTDRYPEKLFF
>-|TRBJ1-2|-|TRBV2
TGTGCCAGCGGACGTCAAGGGGGAGGGGGTAACTATGGCTACACCTTC
CASGRQGGGGNYGYTF
>once|TRBJ1-1|-|TRBV7-2
TGTGCCAGCAGCTTAGCCGCAGGGAACCCTGAAGCTTTCTTT
CASSLAAGNPEAFF
>-|TRBJ1-6|-|TRBV10-3
TGTGCCATCAGTGAGGGACCAGGGGACAACGAGGCCCTCCACTTT
CAISEGPGDNEALHF
>-|TRBJ1-5|TRBD1|TRBV6-1
TGTGCCAGCACGGGACAGGGCAATCAGCCCCAGCATTTT
CASTGQGNQPQHF
>once|TRBJ2-4|TRBD1|TRBV10-3
TGTGCCATCAGTCATGGAGGACAGGTTTCAGCCAAAAACATTCAGTACTTC
CAISHGGQVSAKNIQYF
>few|TRBJ1-1|-|TRBV2
TGTGCCAGCACACAGGGTAGGAACACTGAAGCTTTCTTT
CASTQGRNTEAFF
>-|TRBJ1-2|TRBD1|TRBV4-2
TGTGCCAGCAGCCAAGAGGGGGACAGCTATGGCTACACCTTC
CASSQEGDSYGYTF
>-|TRBJ1-4|-|TRBV18
TGTGCCAGCTCACCCCAGGGTTCCCCAAATGAAAAACTGTTTTTT
CASSPQGSPNEKLFF
>-|TRBJ1-1|-|TRBV6-6
TGTGCCAGCAGCCAAGAGAGTAATTCAATGAACACTGAAGCTTTCTTT
CASSQESNSMNTEAFF
>-|TRBJ1-1|TRBD1|TRBV2
TGTGCCAGCAACCGGGACAGGGGAACTGAAGCTTTCTTT
CASNRDRGTEAFF